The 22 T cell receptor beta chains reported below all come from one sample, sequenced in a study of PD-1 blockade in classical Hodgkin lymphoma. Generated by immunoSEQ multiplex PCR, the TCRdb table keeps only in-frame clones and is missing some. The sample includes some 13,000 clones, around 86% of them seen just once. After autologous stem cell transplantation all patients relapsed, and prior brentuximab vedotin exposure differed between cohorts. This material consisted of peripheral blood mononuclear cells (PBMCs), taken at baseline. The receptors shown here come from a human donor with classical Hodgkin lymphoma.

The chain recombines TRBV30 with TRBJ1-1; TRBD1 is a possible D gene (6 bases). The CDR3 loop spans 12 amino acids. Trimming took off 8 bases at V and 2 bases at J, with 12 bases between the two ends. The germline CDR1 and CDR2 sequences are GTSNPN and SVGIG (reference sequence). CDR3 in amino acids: CASSGVNTEAFF. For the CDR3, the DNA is TGTGCCAGCTCAGGGGTTAACACTGAAGCTTTCTTT.

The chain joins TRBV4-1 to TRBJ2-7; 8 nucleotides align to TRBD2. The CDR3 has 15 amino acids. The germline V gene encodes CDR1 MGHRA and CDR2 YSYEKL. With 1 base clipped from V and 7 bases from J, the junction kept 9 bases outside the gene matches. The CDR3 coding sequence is TGCGCCAGCAGCCAAGTCGGGAGGGCCGCGGGAGAGCAGTACTTC. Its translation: CASSQVGRAAGEQYF.

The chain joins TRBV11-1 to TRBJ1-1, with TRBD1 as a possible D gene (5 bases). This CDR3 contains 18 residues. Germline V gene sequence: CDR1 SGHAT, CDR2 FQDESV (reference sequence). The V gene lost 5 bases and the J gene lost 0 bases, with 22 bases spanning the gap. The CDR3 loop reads CASSLSWGFLALNTEAFF. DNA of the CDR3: TGTGCCAGCAGCCTATCCTGGGGGTTTTTGGCTCTGAACACTGAAGCTTTCTTT.

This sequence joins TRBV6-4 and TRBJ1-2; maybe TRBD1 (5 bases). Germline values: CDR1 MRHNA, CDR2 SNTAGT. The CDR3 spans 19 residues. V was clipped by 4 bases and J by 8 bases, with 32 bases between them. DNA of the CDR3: TGTGCCAGCAGTGCCGTGCCACTATCAGGGAGGCCCACCCTCTCCGGCTACACCTTC. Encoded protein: CASSAVPLSGRPTLSGYTF.

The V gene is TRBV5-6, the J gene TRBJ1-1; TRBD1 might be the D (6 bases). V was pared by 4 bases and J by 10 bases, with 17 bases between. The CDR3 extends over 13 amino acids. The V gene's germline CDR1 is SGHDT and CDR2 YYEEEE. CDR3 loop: CASSRGQGRGAFF. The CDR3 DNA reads TGTGCCAGCAGCAGGGGCCAGGGGCGGGGAGCTTTCTTT.

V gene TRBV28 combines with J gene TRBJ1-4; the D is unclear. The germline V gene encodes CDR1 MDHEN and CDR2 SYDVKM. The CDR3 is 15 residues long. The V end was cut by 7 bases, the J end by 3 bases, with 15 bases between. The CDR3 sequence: CASKRFGESNEKLFF. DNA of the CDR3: TGTGCCAGCAAAAGATTTGGGGAGTCTAATGAAAAACTGTTTTTT.

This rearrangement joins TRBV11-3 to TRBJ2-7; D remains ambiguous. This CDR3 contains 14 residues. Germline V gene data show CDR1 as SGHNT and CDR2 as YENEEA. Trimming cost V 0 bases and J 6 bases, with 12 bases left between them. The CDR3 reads CASSLESTAAEQYF. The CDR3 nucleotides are TGTGCCAGCAGCTTAGAGTCGACGGCCGCCGAGCAGTACTTC.

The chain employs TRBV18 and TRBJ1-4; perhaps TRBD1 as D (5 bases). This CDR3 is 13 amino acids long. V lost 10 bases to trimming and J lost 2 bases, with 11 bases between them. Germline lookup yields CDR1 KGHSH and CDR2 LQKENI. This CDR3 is CATSGGTNEKLFF. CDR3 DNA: TGTGCCACCTCGGGGGGTACTAATGAAAAACTGTTTTTT.

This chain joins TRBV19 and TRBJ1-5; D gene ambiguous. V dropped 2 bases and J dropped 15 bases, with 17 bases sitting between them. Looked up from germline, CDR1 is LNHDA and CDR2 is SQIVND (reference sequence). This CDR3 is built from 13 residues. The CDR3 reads CASSIITGHLRHF. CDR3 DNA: TGTGCCAGTAGTATAATAACTGGCCACCTGAGGCATTTT.

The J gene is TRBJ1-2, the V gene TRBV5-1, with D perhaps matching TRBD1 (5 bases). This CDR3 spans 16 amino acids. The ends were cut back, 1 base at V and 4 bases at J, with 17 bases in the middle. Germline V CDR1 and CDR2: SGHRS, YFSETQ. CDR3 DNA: TGCGCCAGCAGCTTGCGATTTACCGGGACGGGCTATGGCTACACCTTC. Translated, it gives CASSLRFTGTGYGYTF.

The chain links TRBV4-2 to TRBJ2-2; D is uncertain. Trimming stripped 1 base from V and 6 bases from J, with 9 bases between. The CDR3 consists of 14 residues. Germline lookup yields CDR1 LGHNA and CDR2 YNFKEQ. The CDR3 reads CASSQGAGAGELFF. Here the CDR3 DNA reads TGTGCCAGCAGCCAAGGGGCTGGGGCCGGGGAGCTGTTTTTT.

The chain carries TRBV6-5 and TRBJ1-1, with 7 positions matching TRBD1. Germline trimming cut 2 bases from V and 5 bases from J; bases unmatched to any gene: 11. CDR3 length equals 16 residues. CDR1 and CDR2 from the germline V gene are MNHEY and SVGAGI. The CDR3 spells CASSYRPGVRGTEAFF. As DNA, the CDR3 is TGTGCCAGCAGTTACCGCCCGGGGGTCAGGGGGACTGAAGCTTTCTTT.

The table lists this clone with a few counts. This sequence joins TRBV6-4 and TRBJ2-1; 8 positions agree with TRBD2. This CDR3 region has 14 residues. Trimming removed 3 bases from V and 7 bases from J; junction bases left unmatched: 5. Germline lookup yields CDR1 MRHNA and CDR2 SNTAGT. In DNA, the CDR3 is TGTGCCAGCAGTGAAAGCGGGGGCCCAAATGAGCAGTTCTTC. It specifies CASSESGGPNEQFF.

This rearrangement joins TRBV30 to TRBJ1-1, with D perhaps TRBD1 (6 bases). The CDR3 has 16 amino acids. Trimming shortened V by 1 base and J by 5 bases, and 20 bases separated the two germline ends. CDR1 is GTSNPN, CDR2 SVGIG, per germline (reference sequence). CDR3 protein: CAWSGGGGGRWTEAFF. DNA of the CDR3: TGTGCCTGGAGTGGGGGAGGGGGGGGCCGTTGGACTGAAGCTTTCTTT. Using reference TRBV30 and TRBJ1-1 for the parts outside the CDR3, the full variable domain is SQTIHQWPATLVQPVGSPLSLECTVEGTSNPNLYWYRQAAGRGLQLLFYSVGIGQISSEVPQNLSASRPQDRQFILSSKKLLLSDSGFYLCAWSGGGGGRWTEAFFGQGTRLTVV.

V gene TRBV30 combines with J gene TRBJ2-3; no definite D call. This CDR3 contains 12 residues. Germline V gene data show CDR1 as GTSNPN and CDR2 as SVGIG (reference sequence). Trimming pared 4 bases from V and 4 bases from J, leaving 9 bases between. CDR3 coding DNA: TGTGCCTGGACGACCCAGGCAGATACGCAGTATTTT. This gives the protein CAWTTQADTQYF.

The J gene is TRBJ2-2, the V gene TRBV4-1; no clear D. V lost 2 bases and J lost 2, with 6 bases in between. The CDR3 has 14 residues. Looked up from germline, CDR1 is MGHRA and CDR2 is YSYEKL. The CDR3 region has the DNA TGCGCCAGCAGCCAATGGGGTAACACCGGGGAGCTGTTTTTT. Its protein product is CASSQWGNTGELFF.

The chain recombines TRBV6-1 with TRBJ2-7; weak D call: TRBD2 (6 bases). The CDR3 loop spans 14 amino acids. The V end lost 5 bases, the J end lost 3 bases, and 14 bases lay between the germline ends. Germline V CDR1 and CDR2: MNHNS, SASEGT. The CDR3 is CASSLGTFNYEQYF. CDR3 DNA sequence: TGTGCCAGCAGTCTCGGGACTTTTAACTACGAGCAGTACTTC.

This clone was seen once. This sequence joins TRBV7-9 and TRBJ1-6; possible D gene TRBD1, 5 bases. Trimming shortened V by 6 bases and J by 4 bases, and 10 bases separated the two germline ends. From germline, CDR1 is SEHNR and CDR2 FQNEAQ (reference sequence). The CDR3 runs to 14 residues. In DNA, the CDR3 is TGTGCCAGCAGGCAGGGAACATATAATTCACCCCTCCACTTT. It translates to CASRQGTYNSPLHF.

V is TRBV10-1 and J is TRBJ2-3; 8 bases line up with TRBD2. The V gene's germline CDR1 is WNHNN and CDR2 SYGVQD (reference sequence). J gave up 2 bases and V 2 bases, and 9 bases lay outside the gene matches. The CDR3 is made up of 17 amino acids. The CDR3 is CASSEGGTRGPTDTQYF. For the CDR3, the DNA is TGCGCCAGCAGTGAGGGGGGGACTAGAGGCCCCACAGATACGCAGTATTTT.

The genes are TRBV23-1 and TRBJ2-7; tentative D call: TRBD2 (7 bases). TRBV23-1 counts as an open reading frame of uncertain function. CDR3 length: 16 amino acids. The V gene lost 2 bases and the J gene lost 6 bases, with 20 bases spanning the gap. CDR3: CASSQAPAGAEGEQYF. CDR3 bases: TGCGCCAGCAGTCAAGCTCCCGCGGGGGCAGAAGGCGAGCAGTACTTC.

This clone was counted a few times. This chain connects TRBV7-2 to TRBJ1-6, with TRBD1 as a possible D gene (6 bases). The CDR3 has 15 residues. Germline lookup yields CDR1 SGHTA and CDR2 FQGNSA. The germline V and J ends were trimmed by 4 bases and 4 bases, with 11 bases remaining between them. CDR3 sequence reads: CASSWAGDYNSPLHF. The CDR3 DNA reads TGTGCCAGCAGCTGGGCAGGGGATTATAATTCACCCCTCCACTTT.

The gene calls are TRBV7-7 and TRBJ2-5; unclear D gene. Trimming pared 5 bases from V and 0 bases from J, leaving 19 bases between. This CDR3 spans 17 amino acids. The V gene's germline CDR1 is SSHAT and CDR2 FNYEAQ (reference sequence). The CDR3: CASSPNRGRLNQETQYF. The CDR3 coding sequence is TGTGCCAGCAGCCCCAACCGTGGCAGACTCAACCAAGAGACCCAGTACTTC.